The rows below give T cell receptor beta chains drawn from one sample of a study of human T cells and chemical hapten exposure. TCRdb itself ran the RACE reads through MiXCR, one entry per CDR3 protein. The data hold about 350,000 distinct CDR3 sequences, with over 5% observed a single time. Sequencing used whole blood, obtained in connection with sensitization to the hapten diphenylcyclopropenone (DPC). The receptor set was obtained from a woman younger than 35 with alopecia areata. Some clones in this sample may be carry-over from other donors' samples. The CDR3 runs from the conserved cysteine through the conserved F or W. A D gene is named only where the DNA matches it firmly. A clone size is listed for some rows: how often the clone was seen (once, few, many), or a class if it is expanded.

size: few; V: TRBV5-1; D: .; J: TRBJ2-1; CDR3: CASSMGRLSEQFF; DNA: TGCGCCAGCTCGATGGGTCGGCTGAGTGAGCAGTTCTTC
size: many; V: TRBV12-3/TRBV12-4; D: TRBD1; J: TRBJ2-7; CDR3: CASSPGQGPNEQYF; DNA: TGTGCCAGCAGTCCGGGACAGGGACCCAACGAGCAGTACTTC
size: few; V: TRBV11-2; D: .; J: TRBJ1-4; CDR3: CASSLDRGATNEKLFF; DNA: TGTGCCAGCAGCTTAGATCGGGGTGCAACTAATGAAAAACTGTTTTTT
size: .; V: TRBV6-4; D: .; J: TRBJ1-5; CDR3: CASSYECRGGISNQPQHF; DNA: TGTGCCAGCAGTTACGAGTGTAGAGGCGGAATCAGCAATCAGCCCCAGCATTTT
size: few; V: TRBV6-5; D: .; J: TRBJ1-2; CDR3: CASSYSIRAETGFVDYGYTF; DNA: TGTGCCAGCAGTTACTCGATCCGGGCCGAGACAGGTTTCGTCGACTATGGCTACACCTTC
size: few; V: TRBV2; D: .; J: TRBJ2-5; CDR3: CASKRNSAQETQYF; DNA: TGTGCCAGCAAAAGGAACAGCGCCCAGGAGACCCAGTACTTC
size: few; V: TRBV6-2/TRBV6-3; D: .; J: TRBJ1-1; CDR3: CATRSMNTEAFF; DNA: TGTGCCACCCGATCCATGAACACTGAAGCTTTCTTT
size: .; V: TRBV2; D: .; J: TRBJ2-3; CDR3: CASSEGIRGGLGTDTQYF; DNA: TGTGCCAGCAGTGAAGGAATTCGTGGGGGATTGGGTACAGATACGCAGTATTTT
size: .; V: TRBV12-3/TRBV12-4; D: .; J: TRBJ2-5; CDR3: CASSSPGDLEETQYF; DNA: TGTGCCAGCAGTTCCCCAGGGGATTTAGAAGAGACCCAGTACTTC
size: few; V: TRBV5-1; D: TRBD2; J: TRBJ2-3; CDR3: CASSLWASGLTDTQYF; DNA: TGCGCCAGCAGCCTCTGGGCTAGCGGGCTTACAGATACGCAGTATTTT
size: .; V: TRBV6-2/TRBV6-3; D: TRBD2; J: TRBJ2-1; CDR3: CACKAGLAGGREQFF; DNA: TGTGCCTGTAAGGCGGGACTAGCGGGGGGTAGGGAGCAGTTCTTC
size: .; V: TRBV11-2; D: .; J: TRBJ1-1; CDR3: CASSSPAKNTEAFF; DNA: TGTGCCAGCAGCTCCCCTGCTAAGAACACTGAAGCTTTCTTT
size: many; V: TRBV7-2; D: .; J: TRBJ2-1; CDR3: CASSLRGGPSTYNEQFF; DNA: TGTGCCAGCAGCTTACGTGGGGGGCCGAGCACCTACAATGAGCAGTTCTTC
size: .; V: TRBV2; D: .; J: TRBJ2-1; CDR3: CASSERQSSYNEQFF; DNA: TGTGCCAGCAGTGAAAGGCAGAGCTCCTACAATGAGCAGTTCTTC
size: .; V: TRBV6-1; D: TRBD1; J: TRBJ2-3; CDR3: CASSVQGGSTDTQYF; DNA: TGTGCCAGCAGTGTACAGGGGGGAAGCACAGATACGCAGTATTTT
size: few; V: TRBV2; D: .; J: TRBJ2-7; CDR3: CASTQASYEQYF; DNA: TGTGCCAGCACTCAGGCCTCCTACGAGCAGTACTTC
size: many; V: TRBV10-3; D: .; J: TRBJ2-3; CDR3: CAISGQGPTDTQYF; DNA: TGTGCCATCAGTGGCCAAGGGCCCACAGATACGCAGTATTTT
size: .; V: TRBV12-3/TRBV12-4; D: TRBD1; J: TRBJ1-5; CDR3: CASSLDRGHGNQPQHF; DNA: TGTGCCAGCAGTTTAGACAGGGGGCATGGGAATCAGCCCCAGCATTTT
size: .; V: TRBV10-3; D: TRBD1; J: TRBJ1-1; CDR3: CAIRGGTGGTEAFF; DNA: TGTGCCATCAGGGGCGGGACAGGAGGCACTGAAGCTTTCTTT
size: few; V: TRBV6-2/TRBV6-3; D: .; J: TRBJ2-6; CDR3: CASRGGGANVLTF; DNA: TGTGCCAGCAGGGGTGGTGGGGCCAACGTCCTGACTTTC
size: many; V: TRBV10-3; D: .; J: TRBJ2-1; CDR3: CAISAAGNEQFF; DNA: TGTGCCATCAGTGCCGCGGGCAATGAGCAGTTCTTC
size: few; V: TRBV27; D: .; J: TRBJ2-1; CDR3: CASSADSWPGNEQFF; DNA: TGTGCCAGCAGTGCCGACAGTTGGCCGGGCAATGAGCAGTTCTTC
size: few; V: TRBV5-1; D: .; J: TRBJ1-1; CDR3: CASSFGSVNTEAFF; DNA: TGCGCCAGCAGCTTCGGTTCAGTGAACACTGAAGCTTTCTTT
size: .; V: TRBV7-8; D: .; J: TRBJ2-5; CDR3: CASSLGSNRARETQYF; DNA: TGTGCCAGCAGCTTAGGGAGCAACAGGGCCAGAGAGACCCAGTACTTC
size: few; V: TRBV6-6; D: TRBD2; J: TRBJ2-3; CDR3: CASSYLRGGRADTQYF; DNA: TGTGCCAGCAGTTACTTGCGGGGGGGGAGGGCAGATACGCAGTATTTT
size: many; V: TRBV20-1; D: .; J: TRBJ1-2; CDR3: CSAPLYQTDGYTF; DNA: TGCAGTGCTCCCTTATACCAGACGGACGGCTACACCTTC
size: .; V: TRBV28; D: .; J: TRBJ1-1; CDR3: CASSRGTQNTEAFF; DNA: TGTGCCAGCAGTCGGGGCACCCAGAACACTGAAGCTTTCTTT
size: .; V: TRBV7-2; D: .; J: TRBJ2-5; CDR3: CASSLVGGRSQETQYF; DNA: TGTGCCAGCAGCTTAGTGGGCGGAAGGAGCCAAGAGACCCAGTACTTC
size: many; V: TRBV4-3; D: .; J: TRBJ2-3; CDR3: CASSQVSDRPDTQYF; DNA: TGCGCCAGCAGCCAGGTGTCCGACCGGCCAGATACGCAGTATTTT
size: few; V: TRBV7-9; D: .; J: TRBJ1-5; CDR3: CASSLGSDQPQHF; DNA: TGTGCCAGCAGCTTAGGATCTGATCAGCCCCAGCATTTT
size: .; V: TRBV10-3; D: TRBD2; J: TRBJ2-2; CDR3: CAIMGSGGPNTGELFF; DNA: TGTGCCATCATGGGAAGCGGGGGACCGAACACCGGGGAGCTGTTTTTT
size: many; V: TRBV3-1; D: .; J: TRBJ1-1; CDR3: CASSKRVDAEAFF; DNA: TGTGCCAGCAGCAAACGGGTTGACGCTGAAGCTTTCTTT
size: .; V: TRBV7-2; D: .; J: TRBJ1-5; CDR3: CASSLGPVNSNQPQHF; DNA: TGTGCCAGCAGCTTAGGGCCAGTGAATAGCAATCAGCCCCAGCATTTT
size: many; V: TRBV20-1; D: .; J: TRBJ1-4; CDR3: CSALSASERRTSF; DNA: TGCAGTGCTCTTTCCGCATCTGAACGTCGGACCTCTTTT
size: .; V: TRBV5-4; D: TRBD1; J: TRBJ1-1; CDR3: CASSAVGQDKAFF; DNA: TGTGCCAGCAGCGCCGTAGGACAGGATAAAGCTTTCTTT
size: many; V: TRBV12-3/TRBV12-4; D: .; J: TRBJ2-7; CDR3: CASSLGAEYEQYF; DNA: TGTGCCAGCAGTTTAGGGGCAGAGTACGAGCAGTACTTC
size: few; V: TRBV3-1; D: .; J: TRBJ2-7; CDR3: CASSQEEGGPSDEQYF; DNA: TGTGCCAGCAGCCAAGAAGAGGGGGGGCCCTCCGACGAGCAGTACTTC
size: few; V: TRBV11-2; D: .; J: TRBJ2-3; CDR3: CASSLLGSHTDTQYF; DNA: TGTGCCAGCAGCTTATTGGGGTCCCACACAGATACGCAGTATTTT
size: few; V: TRBV6-1; D: .; J: TRBJ1-5; CDR3: CASSGRTQHF; DNA: TGTGCCAGCAGTGGGAGGACCCAGCATTTT